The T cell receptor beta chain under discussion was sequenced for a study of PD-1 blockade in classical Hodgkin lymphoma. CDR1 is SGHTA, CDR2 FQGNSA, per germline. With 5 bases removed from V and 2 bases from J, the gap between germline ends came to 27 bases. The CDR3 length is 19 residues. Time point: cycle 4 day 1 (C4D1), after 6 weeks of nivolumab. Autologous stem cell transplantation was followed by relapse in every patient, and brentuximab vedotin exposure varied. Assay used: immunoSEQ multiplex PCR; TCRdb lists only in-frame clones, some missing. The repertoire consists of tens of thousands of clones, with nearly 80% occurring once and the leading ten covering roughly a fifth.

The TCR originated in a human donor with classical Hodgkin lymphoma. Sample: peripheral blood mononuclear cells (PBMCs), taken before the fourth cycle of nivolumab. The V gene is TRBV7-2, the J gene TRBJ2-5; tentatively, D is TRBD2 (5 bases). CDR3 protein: CASSLTVWPRTTTQETQYF. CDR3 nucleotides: TGTGCCAGCAGCCTGACTGTATGGCCCCGTACGACTACTCAAGAGACCCAGTACTTC.